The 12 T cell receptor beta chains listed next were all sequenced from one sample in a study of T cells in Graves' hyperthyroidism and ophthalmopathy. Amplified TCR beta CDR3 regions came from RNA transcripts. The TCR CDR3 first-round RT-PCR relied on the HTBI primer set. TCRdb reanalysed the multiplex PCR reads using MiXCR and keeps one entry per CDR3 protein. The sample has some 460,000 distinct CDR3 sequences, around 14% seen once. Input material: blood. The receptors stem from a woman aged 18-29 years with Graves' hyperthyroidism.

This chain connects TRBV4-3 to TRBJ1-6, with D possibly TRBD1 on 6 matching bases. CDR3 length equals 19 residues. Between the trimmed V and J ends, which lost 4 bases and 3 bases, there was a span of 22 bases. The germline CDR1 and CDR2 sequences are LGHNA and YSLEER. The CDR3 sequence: CASSPLSGEAGDYNSPLHF. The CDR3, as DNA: TGCGCCAGCAGCCCTCTATCCGGGGAGGCAGGGGACTATAATTCACCCCTCCACTTT.

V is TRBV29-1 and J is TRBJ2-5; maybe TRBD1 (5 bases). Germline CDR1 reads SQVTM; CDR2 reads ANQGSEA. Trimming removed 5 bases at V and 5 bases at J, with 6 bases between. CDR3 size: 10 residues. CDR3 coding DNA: TGCAGCGTTAACAGGGAGACCCAGTACTTC. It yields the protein CSVNRETQYF.

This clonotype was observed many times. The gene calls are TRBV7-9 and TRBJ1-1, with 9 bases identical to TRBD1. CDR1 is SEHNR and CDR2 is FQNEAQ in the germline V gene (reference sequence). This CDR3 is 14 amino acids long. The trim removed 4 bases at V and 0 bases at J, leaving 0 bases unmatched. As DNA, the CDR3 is TGTGCCAGCAGCTGGACAGGGGTGAACACTGAAGCTTTCTTT. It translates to CASSWTGVNTEAFF.

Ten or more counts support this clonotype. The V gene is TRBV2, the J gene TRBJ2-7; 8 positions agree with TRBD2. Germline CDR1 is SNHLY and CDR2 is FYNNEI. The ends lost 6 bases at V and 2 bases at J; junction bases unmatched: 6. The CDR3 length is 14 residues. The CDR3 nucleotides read TGTGCCAGCAGCGTAACTAGCGGAGCCTACGAGCAGTACTTC. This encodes CASSVTSGAYEQYF.

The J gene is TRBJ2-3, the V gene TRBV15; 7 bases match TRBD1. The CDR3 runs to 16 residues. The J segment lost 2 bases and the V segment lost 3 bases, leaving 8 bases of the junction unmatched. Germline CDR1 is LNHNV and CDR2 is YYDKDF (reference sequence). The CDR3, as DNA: TGTGCCACCAGCAGGAACCGGGACAGATACACAGATACGCAGTATTTT. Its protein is CATSRNRDRYTDTQYF.

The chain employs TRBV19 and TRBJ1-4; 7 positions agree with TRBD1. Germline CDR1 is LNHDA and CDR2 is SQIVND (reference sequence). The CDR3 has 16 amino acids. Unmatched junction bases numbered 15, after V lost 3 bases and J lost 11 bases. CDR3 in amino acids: CASSILEATGTKKLFF. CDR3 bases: TGTGCCAGTAGTATCTTGGAGGCGACAGGGACGAAGAAACTGTTTTTT. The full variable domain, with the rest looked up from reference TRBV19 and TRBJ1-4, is DGGITQSPKYLFRKEGQNVTLSCEQNLNHDAMYWYRQDPGQGLRLIYYSQIVNDFQKGDIAEGYSVSREKKESFPLTVTSAQKNPTAFYLCASSILEATGTKKLFFGSGTQLSVL.

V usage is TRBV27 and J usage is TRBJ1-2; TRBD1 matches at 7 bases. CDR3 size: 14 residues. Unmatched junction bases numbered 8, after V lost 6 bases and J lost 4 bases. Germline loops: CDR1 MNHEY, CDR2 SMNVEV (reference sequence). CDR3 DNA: TGTGCCAGCAGACCACAGGGGATCACCTATGGCTACACCTTC. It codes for CASRPQGITYGYTF.

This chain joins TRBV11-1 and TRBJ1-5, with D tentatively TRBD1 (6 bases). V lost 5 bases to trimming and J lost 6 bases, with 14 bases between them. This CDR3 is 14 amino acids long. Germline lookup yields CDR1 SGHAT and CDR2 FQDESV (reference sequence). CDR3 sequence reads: CASSAGGAGQPQHF. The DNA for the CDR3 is TGTGCCAGCAGCGCCGGGGGCGCAGGTCAGCCCCAGCATTTT. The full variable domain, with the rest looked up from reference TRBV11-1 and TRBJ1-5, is EAEVAQSPRYKITEKSQAVAFWCDPISGHATLYWYRQILGQGPELLVQFQDESVVDDSQLPKDRFSAERLKGVDSTLKIQPAELGDSAMYLCASSAGGAGQPQHFGDGTRLSIL.

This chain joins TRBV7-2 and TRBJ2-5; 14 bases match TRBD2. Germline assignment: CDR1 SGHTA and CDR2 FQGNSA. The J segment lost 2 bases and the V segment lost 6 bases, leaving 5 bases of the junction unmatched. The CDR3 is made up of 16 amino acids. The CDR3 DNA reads TGTGCCAGCAGTAGGGGACTAGCGGGAGTACAAGAGACCCAGTACTTC. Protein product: CASSRGLAGVQETQYF.

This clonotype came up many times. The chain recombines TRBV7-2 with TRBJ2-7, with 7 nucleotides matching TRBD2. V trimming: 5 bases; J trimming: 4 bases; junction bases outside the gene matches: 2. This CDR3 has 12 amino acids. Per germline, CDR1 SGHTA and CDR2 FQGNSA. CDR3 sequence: CASSVGGYEQYF. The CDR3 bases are TGTGCCAGCAGCGTCGGGGGGTACGAGCAGTACTTC.

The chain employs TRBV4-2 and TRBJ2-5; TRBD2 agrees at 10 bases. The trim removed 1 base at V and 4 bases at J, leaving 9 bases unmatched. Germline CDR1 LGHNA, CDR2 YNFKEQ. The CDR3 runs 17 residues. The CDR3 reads CASSQVSERGGGETQYF. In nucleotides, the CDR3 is TGTGCCAGCAGCCAAGTCTCCGAGCGGGGGGGGGGAGAGACCCAGTACTTC.

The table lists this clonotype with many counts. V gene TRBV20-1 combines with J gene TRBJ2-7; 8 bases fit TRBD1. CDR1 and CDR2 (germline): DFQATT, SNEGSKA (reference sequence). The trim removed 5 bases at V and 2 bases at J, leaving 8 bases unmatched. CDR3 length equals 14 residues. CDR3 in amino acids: CSALPDRETYEQYF. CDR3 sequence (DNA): TGCAGTGCTTTACCGGACAGGGAGACCTACGAGCAGTACTTC.